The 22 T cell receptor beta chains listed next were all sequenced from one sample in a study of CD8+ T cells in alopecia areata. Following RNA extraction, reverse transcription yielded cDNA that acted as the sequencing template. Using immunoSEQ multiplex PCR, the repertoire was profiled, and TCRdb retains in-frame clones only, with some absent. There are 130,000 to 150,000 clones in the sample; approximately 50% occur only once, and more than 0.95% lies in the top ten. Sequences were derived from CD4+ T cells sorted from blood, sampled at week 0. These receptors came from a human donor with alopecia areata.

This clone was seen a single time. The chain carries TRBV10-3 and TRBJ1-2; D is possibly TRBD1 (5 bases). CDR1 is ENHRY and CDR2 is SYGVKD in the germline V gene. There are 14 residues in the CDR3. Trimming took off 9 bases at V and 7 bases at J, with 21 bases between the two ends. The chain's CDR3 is CAITDGAREGGYTF. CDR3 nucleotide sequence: TGTGCCATTACGGACGGGGCTAGAGAGGGTGGCTACACCTTC.

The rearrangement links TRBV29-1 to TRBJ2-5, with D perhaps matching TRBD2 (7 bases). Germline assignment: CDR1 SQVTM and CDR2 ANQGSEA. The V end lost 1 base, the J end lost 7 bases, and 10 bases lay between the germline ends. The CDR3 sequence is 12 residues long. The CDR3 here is CSVEVRGGTQYF. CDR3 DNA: TGCAGCGTTGAAGTAAGGGGGGGGACCCAGTACTTC.

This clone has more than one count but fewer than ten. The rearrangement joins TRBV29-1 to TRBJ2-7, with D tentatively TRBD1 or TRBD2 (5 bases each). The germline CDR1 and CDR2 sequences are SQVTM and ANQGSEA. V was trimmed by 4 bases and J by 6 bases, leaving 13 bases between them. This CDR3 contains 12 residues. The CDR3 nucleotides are TGCAGCGTTGGTGGGGCCGGGGCCGAGCAGTACTTC. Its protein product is CSVGGAGAEQYF.

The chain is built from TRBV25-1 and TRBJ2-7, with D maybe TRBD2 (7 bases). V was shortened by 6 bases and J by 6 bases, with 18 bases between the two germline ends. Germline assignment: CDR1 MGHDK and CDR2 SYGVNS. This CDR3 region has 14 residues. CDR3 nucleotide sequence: TGTGCCAGCAGCTCCGCGGGGGCTTATAGCGAGCAGTACTTC. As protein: CASSSAGAYSEQYF.

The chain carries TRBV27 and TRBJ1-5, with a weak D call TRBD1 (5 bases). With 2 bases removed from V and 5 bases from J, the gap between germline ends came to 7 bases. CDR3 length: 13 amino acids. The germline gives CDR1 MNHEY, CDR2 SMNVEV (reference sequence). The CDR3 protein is CASSLRRDQPQHF. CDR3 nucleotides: TGTGCCAGCAGTTTACGCAGGGATCAGCCCCAGCATTTT.

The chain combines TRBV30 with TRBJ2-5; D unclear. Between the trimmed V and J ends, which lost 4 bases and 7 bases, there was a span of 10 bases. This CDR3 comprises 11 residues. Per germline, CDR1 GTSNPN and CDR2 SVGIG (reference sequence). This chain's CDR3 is CAWKNLRTQYF. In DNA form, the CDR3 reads TGTGCCTGGAAGAACTTGAGGACCCAGTACTTC.

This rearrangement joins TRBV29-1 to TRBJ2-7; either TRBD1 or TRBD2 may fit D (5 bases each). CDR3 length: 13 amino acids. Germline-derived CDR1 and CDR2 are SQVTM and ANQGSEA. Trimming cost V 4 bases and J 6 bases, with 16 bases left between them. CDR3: CSVGGTIRSEQYF. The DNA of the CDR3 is TGCAGCGTTGGGGGGACGATTCGGTCCGAGCAGTACTTC.

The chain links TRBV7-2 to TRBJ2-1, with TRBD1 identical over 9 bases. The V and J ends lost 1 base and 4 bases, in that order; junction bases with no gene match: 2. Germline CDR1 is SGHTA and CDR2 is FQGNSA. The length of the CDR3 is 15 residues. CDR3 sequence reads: CASSLEGTGYNEQFF. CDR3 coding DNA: TGTGCCAGCAGCTTAGAGGGGACAGGGTACAATGAGCAGTTCTTC.

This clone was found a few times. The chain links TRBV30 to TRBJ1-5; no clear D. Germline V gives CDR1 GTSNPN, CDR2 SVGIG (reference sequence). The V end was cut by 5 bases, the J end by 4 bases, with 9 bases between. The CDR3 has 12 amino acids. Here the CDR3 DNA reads TGTGCCTGGGGACGGCCTAATCAGCCCCAGCATTTT. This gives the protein CAWGRPNQPQHF. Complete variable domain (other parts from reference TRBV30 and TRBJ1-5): SQTIHQWPATLVQPVGSPLSLECTVEGTSNPNLYWYRQAAGRGLQLLFYSVGIGQISSEVPQNLSASRPQDRQFILSSKKLLLSDSGFYLCAWGRPNQPQHFGDGTRLSIL.

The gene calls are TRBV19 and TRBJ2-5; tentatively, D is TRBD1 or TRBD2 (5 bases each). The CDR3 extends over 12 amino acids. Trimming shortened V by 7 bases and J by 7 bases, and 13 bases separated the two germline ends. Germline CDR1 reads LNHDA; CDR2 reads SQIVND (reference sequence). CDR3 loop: CASKEDTGTQYF. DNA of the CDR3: TGTGCCAGTAAGGAGGACACCGGGACCCAGTACTTC.

The DNA of the CDR3 is TGTGCCTGGACGGGTGAGACTCCCTCTGGAAACACCATATATTTT. Its protein is CAWTGETPSGNTIYF. The chain is built from TRBV30 and TRBJ1-3; D not resolved. CDR1 and CDR2 (germline): GTSNPN, SVGIG (reference sequence). V gave up 4 bases and J gave up 0 bases, with 13 bases separating them. The CDR3 runs to 15 residues.

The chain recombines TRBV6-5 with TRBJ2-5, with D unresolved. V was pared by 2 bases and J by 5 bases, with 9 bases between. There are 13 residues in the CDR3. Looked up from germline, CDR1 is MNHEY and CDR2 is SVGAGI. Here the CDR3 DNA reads TGTGCCAGCAGTTACGGGCTTAGGGAGACCCAGTACTTC. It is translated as CASSYGLRETQYF.

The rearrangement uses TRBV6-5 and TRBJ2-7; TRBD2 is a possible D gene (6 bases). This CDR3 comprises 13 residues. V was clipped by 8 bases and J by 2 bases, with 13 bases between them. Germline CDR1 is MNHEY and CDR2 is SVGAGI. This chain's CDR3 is CASRKAGTYEQYF. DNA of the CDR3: TGTGCCAGCCGGAAGGCGGGGACCTACGAGCAGTACTTC.

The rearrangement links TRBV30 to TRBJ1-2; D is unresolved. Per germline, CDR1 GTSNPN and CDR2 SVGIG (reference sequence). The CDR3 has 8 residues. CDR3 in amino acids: CVAQGYTF. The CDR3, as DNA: TGTGTAGCCCAGGGCTACACCTTC.

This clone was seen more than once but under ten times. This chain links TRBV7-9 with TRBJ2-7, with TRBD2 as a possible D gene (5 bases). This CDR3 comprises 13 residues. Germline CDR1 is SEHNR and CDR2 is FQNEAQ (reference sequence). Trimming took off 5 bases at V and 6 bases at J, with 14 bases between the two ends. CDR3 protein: CASSPGVGGEQYF. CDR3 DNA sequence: TGTGCCAGCAGCCCCGGGGTAGGTGGCGAGCAGTACTTC.

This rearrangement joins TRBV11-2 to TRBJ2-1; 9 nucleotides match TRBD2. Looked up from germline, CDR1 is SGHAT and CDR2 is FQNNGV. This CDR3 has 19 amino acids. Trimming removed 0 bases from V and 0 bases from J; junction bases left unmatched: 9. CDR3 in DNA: TGTGCCAGCAGCTTAGAATCCGGGACTAGCTCTCCCTCCTACAATGAGCAGTTCTTC. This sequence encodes CASSLESGTSSPSYNEQFF.

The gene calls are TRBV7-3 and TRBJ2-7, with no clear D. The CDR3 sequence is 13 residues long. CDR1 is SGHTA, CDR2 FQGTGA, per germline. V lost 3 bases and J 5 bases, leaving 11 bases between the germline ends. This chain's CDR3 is CASSFAAADEQYF. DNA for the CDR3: TGTGCCAGCAGCTTCGCTGCGGCAGACGAGCAGTACTTC.

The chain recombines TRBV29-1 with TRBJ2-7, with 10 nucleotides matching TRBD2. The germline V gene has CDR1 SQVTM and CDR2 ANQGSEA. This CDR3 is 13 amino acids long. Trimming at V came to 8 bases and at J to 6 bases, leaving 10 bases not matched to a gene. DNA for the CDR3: TGCAGCACCAGGACTAGCGGTAAGGGCGAGCAGTACTTC. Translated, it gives CSTRTSGKGEQYF.

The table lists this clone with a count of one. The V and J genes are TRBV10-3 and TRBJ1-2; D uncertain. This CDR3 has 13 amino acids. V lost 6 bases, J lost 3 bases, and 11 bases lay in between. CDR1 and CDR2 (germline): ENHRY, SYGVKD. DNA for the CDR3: TGTGCCATCAGGGAGAAGCAGGACTATGGCTACACCTTC. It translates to CAIREKQDYGYTF.

The CDR3 DNA sequence: TGTGCCAGCAGCACCGGGACGCAGAGAGTCACAGATACGCAGTATTTT. Translating it yields CASSTGTQRVTDTQYF. The chain combines TRBV5-4 with TRBJ2-3; TRBD1 or TRBD2 may be the D gene (5 bases each). Trimming removed 4 bases at V and 2 bases at J, with 17 bases between. The CDR3 runs to 16 residues. Germline V lookup: CDR1 SGHNT, CDR2 YYREEE (reference sequence). Based on the CDR3 plus reference TRBV5-4 and TRBJ2-3, the full variable domain is ETGVTQSPTHLIKTRGQQVTLRCSSQSGHNTVSWYQQALGQGPQFIFQYYREEENGRGNFPPRFSGLQFPNYSSELNVNALELDDSALYLCASSTGTQRVTDTQYFGPGTRLTVL.

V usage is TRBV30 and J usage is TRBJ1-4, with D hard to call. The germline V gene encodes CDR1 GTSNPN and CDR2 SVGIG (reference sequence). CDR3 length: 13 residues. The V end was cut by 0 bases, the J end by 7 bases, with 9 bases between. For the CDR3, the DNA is TGTGCCTGGAGTGTATATGGAAGTGAAAAACTGTTTTTT. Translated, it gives CAWSVYGSEKLFF.

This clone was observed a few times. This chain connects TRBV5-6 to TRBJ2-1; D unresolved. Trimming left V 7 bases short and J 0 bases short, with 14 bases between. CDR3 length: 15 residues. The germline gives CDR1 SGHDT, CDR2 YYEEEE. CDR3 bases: TGTGCCAGCCTTTTAGCAGCCACCTCCTACAATGAGCAGTTCTTC. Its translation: CASLLAATSYNEQFF. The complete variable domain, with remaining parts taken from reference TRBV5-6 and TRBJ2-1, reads DAGVTQSPTHLIKTRGQQVTLRCSPKSGHDTVSWYQQALGQGPQFIFQYYEEEERQRGNFPDRFSGHQFPNYSSELNVNALLLGDSALYLCASLLAATSYNEQFFGPGTRLTVL.